Reported below is one TCR beta chain. What it binds is unknown. This entry comes from a study of chemoradiotherapy in HPV16-positive cancers. Study results and caveats: Candidate HPV-specific clones and E7-related TCR motifs grew in tumor during treatment. Only two HPV16-positive patients supplied the functional HPV-specificity definition. For HPV16-positive patients, expanding HPV-responsive T cells associated with longer recurrence-free survival.

Samples were taken several times over chemoradiotherapy. The CDR3 extends over 17 amino acids. Germline CDR1 LGHNA, CDR2 YNFKEQ. J lost 4 bases, V lost 6 bases, and 7 bases had no gene match. The assay was immunoSEQ multiplex PCR, and TCRdb's table has in-frame clones only and misses some. The sample contains approximately 30,000 clones, over 90% of which appear only once. The receptor was derived from a human donor with HPV-associated anogenital cancer. The chain has TRBV4-2 and TRBJ2-1; 15 nucleotides align to TRBD2. The sample was blood, taken from a patient who underwent chemoradiotherapy. This CDR3 reads CASRSGTSGGPYNEQFF. CDR3 DNA: TGTGCCAGCAGATCCGGGACTAGCGGGGGGCCATACAATGAGCAGTTCTTC.